Described below is a single T cell receptor beta chain sequence and its context. Losses at the gene ends were 1 base for V and 2 bases for J; bases not matched to a gene: 4. The germline V gene encodes CDR1 LNHDA and CDR2 SQIVND (reference sequence). The CDR3 has 16 amino acids. TCRdb keeps only in-frame clones here, not all; method: immunoSEQ multiplex PCR. Among about 74,000 clones listed, about 83% were seen once. The record originates from a study of identifying expanded T cells in peripheral blood. The TCR sequence derives from a person between 18 and 75 years old in good health. Sequencing used blood. The chain employs TRBV19 and TRBJ2-7; 11 bases line up with TRBD1. The CDR3 sequence is CASSIGGTGGPYEQYF. CDR3 sequence (DNA): TGTGCCAGTAGTATAGGGGGGACAGGGGGTCCCTACGAGCAGTACTTC.